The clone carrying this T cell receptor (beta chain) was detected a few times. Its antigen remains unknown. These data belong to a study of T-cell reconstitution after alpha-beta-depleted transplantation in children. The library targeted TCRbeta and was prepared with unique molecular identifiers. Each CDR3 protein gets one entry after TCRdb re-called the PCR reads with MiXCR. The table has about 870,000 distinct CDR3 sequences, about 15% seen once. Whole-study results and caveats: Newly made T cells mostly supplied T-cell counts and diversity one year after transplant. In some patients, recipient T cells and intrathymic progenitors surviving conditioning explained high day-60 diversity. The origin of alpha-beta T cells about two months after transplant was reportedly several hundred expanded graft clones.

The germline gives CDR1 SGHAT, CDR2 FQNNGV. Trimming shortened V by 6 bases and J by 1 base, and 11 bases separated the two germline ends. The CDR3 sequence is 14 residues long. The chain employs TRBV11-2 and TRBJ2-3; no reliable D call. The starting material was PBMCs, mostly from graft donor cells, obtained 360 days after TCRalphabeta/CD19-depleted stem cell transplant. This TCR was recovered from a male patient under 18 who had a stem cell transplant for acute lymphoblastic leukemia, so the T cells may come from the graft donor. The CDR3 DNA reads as TGTGCCAGCAGTTCGGCCCAGCGCACAGATACGCAGTATTTT. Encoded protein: CASSSAQRTDTQYF.